The clone carrying this T cell receptor (beta chain) was detected once. The data originate from a study of blood T cell repertoires in COVID-19. TCRdb's copy holds only in-frame clones and misses some; the assay was immunoSEQ multiplex PCR. The data hold approximately 380,000 clones, with more than 70% observed a single time. V dropped 2 bases and J dropped 11 bases, with 15 bases sitting between them. CDR3 length: 13 residues. The V gene's germline CDR1 is SGHTA and CDR2 FQGNSA. The chain uses TRBV7-2 and TRBJ1-1; maybe TRBD1 (5 bases). This TCR was sampled from a woman under 30 who had recovered from COVID-19. The sequencing sample was made of PBMCs or T cells enriched from blood (not recorded which). CDR3 region: CASSLQGIGQAFF. The CDR3 coding sequence is TGTGCCAGCAGCTTACAGGGTATCGGTCAGGCTTTCTTT.